A selection of T cell receptor beta chains follows, all from one sample in a study of neurological immune-mediated disorders. One entry per CDR3 protein, called by TCRdb with MiXCR from the 5' RACE reads. This sample yields around 60,000 distinct CDR3 sequences, of which roughly 3.5% are seen a single time; approximately 6.5% belongs to the top ten. The sample was PBMCs. These receptors all come from a woman between 55 and 75 years old with multiple sclerosis. Each CDR3 is given with its conserved first and last residue. Fields, in order: D gene, J gene, V gene, clone size, CDR3 protein, CDR3 DNA. The D gene is left open where the match is weak. Only part of the rows carry a size: once, few, many, or a class if the clone is expanded.

>TRBD2|TRBJ2-3|TRBV5-6|many
CASSVLAVTDTQYF
TGTGCCAGCAGCGTCCTAGCGGTCACAGATACGCAGTATTTT
>.|TRBJ1-3|TRBV7-2|many
CASSFRGAGNTIYF
TGTGCCAGCAGCTTCCGGGGGGCTGGAAACACCATATATTTT
>.|TRBJ2-1|TRBV12-3/TRBV12-4|many
CASSFGRRGYNEQFF
TGTGCCAGCAGTTTTGGGAGGAGAGGCTACAATGAGCAGTTCTTC
>TRBD1|TRBJ2-7|TRBV27|many
CASGRGTGGTYEQYF
TGTGCCAGCGGTCGGGGGACAGGGGGAACTTACGAGCAGTACTTC
>TRBD1|TRBJ1-2|TRBV20-1|many
CSARTDRVWYGYTF
TGCAGTGCTAGGACGGACAGGGTTTGGTATGGCTACACCTTC
>TRBD2|TRBJ2-1|TRBV18|many
CASSPPPRTRIYNEQFF
TGTGCCAGCTCACCACCACCAAGGACTAGGATCTACAATGAGCAGTTCTTC
>.|TRBJ2-7|TRBV7-9|many
CASSRSYEQYF
TGTGCCAGCAGCCGAAGTTACGAGCAGTACTTC
>TRBD1|TRBJ2-4|TRBV10-3|many
CAISESGQGNIQYF
TGTGCCATCAGTGAATCTGGACAGGGAAACATTCAGTACTTC
>TRBD2|TRBJ2-5|TRBV4-1|many
CASSQARASGRETQYF
TGCGCCAGCAGCCAAGCCAGGGCTAGCGGAAGGGAGACCCAGTACTTC
>TRBD2|TRBJ2-3|TRBV7-6|many
CASSSLAGGTDTQYF
TGTGCCAGCAGCTCCCTGGCGGGAGGGACAGATACGCAGTATTTT
>.|TRBJ1-2|TRBV10-3|many
CAISEAYYGGYTF
TGTGCCATCAGTGAGGCGTATTATGGGGGCTACACCTTC
>TRBD1|TRBJ1-2|TRBV28|.
CASSQLPGQGFGRHGYTF
TGTGCCAGCAGTCAATTACCGGGACAGGGTTTTGGCAGGCATGGCTACACCTTC
>TRBD2|TRBJ2-7|TRBV7-2|.
CASSSARDYGQYF
TGTGCCAGCAGCTCCGCGAGGGACTACGGGCAGTACTTC
>TRBD1|TRBJ1-3|TRBV5-1|many
CASSLTGGYGNTIYF
TGCGCCAGCAGCCTGACAGGGGGATATGGAAACACCATATATTTT
>TRBD1|TRBJ2-7|TRBV20-1|many
CSARDLLRDRAHEQYF
TGCAGTGCTAGAGATCTTCTCCGGGACAGGGCCCACGAGCAGTACTTC
>TRBD1|TRBJ1-2|TRBV4-1|many
CASSQEDRNYGYTF
TGCGCCAGCAGCCAAGAGGACAGGAACTATGGCTACACCTTC
>.|TRBJ2-5|TRBV3-1|many
CASSPSLETQYF
TGTGCCAGCAGCCCCTCTCTAGAGACCCAGTACTTC
>.|TRBJ1-5|TRBV20-1|.
CSAKGTPNKTQNF
TGCAGTGCGAAAGGGACACCCAATAAGACCCAGAATTTT
>TRBD1|TRBJ2-7|TRBV3-1|many
CASSQTGVVKEQYF
TGTGCCAGCAGCCAAACAGGGGTCGTCAAAGAGCAGTACTTC
>.|TRBJ1-2|TRBV5-1|many
CASSLGPGRNYGYTF
TGCGCCAGCAGCTTGGGGCCGGGACGAAACTATGGCTACACCTTC
>.|TRBJ1-2|TRBV20-1|many
CSARVGEKYGYTF
TGCAGTGCTAGAGTAGGAGAGAAATATGGCTACACCTTC
>.|TRBJ2-7|TRBV20-1|many
CSARDSLRGASYEQYF
TGCAGTGCTAGGGACTCCCTGAGGGGCGCTTCCTACGAGCAGTACTTC
>TRBD2|TRBJ2-7|TRBV20-1|many
CSAKTSGIYEQYF
TGCAGTGCTAAGACTAGCGGGATCTACGAGCAGTACTTC
>TRBD1|TRBJ1-5|TRBV6-1|many
CASRETGGQPQHF
TGTGCCAGCAGAGAAACAGGGGGCCAGCCCCAGCATTTT
>.|TRBJ2-7|TRBV5-4|.
CASSFQGGTYEQYF
TGTGCCAGCAGCTTTCAGGGTGGGACCTACGAGCAGTACTTC
>.|TRBJ2-5|TRBV5-1|many
CASSLQGQETQYF
TGCGCCAGCAGCTTACAGGGTCAAGAGACCCAGTACTTC
>TRBD2|TRBJ2-5|TRBV15|many
CATSRPGTSGRGETQYF
TGTGCCACCAGCAGACCTGGTACTAGCGGGAGAGGAGAGACCCAGTACTTC
>.|TRBJ1-2|TRBV20-1|many
CSAIPVTVNYGYTF
TGCAGTGCTATTCCTGTGACGGTTAACTATGGCTACACCTTC
>.|TRBJ1-5|TRBV30|.
CAWSVNRRGDQPQHF
TGTGCCTGGAGTGTCAACAGGCGAGGCGATCAGCCCCAGCATTTT
>TRBD1|TRBJ1-1|TRBV5-1|many
CASSPGGRGQAEAFF
TGCGCCAGCAGCCCGGGGGGAAGGGGGCAAGCTGAAGCTTTCTTT
>TRBD2|TRBJ2-4|TRBV5-1|many
CASGLPSTSGRNIQYF
TGCGCCAGCGGCTTACCCTCGACTAGCGGAAGAAACATTCAGTACTTC
>.|TRBJ2-4|TRBV5-1|many
CASSLEGSLAKNIQYF
TGCGCCAGCAGCTTGGAGGGCAGCCTAGCCAAAAACATTCAGTACTTC
>TRBD2|TRBJ2-2|TRBV9|many
CASSVGSGGNTGELFF
TGTGCCAGCAGCGTAGGAAGCGGGGGGAACACCGGGGAGCTGTTTTTT
>.|TRBJ1-1|TRBV12-3/TRBV12-4|many
CASSTGQLNTEAFF
TGTGCCAGCAGCACTGGACAGTTGAACACTGAAGCTTTCTTT
>.|TRBJ1-5|TRBV20-1|many
CSARVPHQPQHF
TGCAGTGCTAGAGTCCCACATCAGCCCCAGCATTTT
>.|TRBJ2-1|TRBV20-1|many
CSASRLVNLGQQFF
TGCAGTGCTTCCCGACTAGTAAACCTGGGGCAGCAGTTCTTC
>.|TRBJ2-3|TRBV28|many
CASSLYVGGYTDTQYF
TGTGCCAGCAGTTTATACGTGGGGGGATACACAGATACGCAGTATTTT
>.|TRBJ2-7|TRBV12-3/TRBV12-4|many
CASSLGGLYYEQYF
TGTGCCAGCAGTTTAGGCGGGTTATACTACGAGCAGTACTTC